This TCR beta chain was retrieved from a study of technical replicates of blood from a few donors. The CDR3 spans 13 residues. Looked up from germline, CDR1 is SGHTA and CDR2 is FQGNSA. Trimming removed 5 bases at V and 4 bases at J, with 9 bases between. TCRdb keeps only in-frame clones here, not all; method: immunoSEQ multiplex PCR. The sample has 79,000 or so clones, over 90% seen once; the top ten hold around 0.37%. This rearrangement joins TRBV7-2 to TRBJ1-3; possible D gene TRBD1, 5 bases. The source material was T cells isolated from PBMCs. The receptor comes from a human donor in good health. This chain's CDR3 is CASSQGLGNTIYF. The DNA for the CDR3 is TGTGCCAGCAGCCAGGGACTAGGAAACACCATATATTTT.